This passage covers 32 T cell receptor beta chains from one sample sequenced in a study of cytomegalovirus exposure and HLA in healthy donors. The primer mix had 60 Vbeta and 13 Jbeta primers. Method: immunoSEQ multiplex PCR; TCRdb's copy keeps in-frame clones and lacks some. The sample holds about 190,000 clones, more than 85% seen once. The specimen was PBMCs. Source of these receptors: a woman under 30 in good health and CMV-seronegative.

V is TRBV7-9 and J is TRBJ1-1; D is undetermined. The CDR3 is 14 amino acids. Germline V gives CDR1 SEHNR, CDR2 FQNEAQ (reference sequence). V dropped 1 base and J dropped 10 bases, with 16 bases sitting between them. CDR3 residues: CASSLGTGDSAAFF. CDR3 bases: TGTGCCAGCAGCTTAGGGACTGGGGATTCGGCAGCTTTCTTT.

The CDR3 DNA is TGTGCCAGCAGTGAACGGGATAACTATGGCTACACCTTC. Residues: CASSERDNYGYTF. The chain combines TRBV2 with TRBJ1-2; D call uncertain. V lost 2 bases and J lost 1, with 5 bases in between. Germline CDR1 is SNHLY and CDR2 is FYNNEI. This CDR3 has 13 amino acids.

This clone was recorded once. The rearrangement links TRBV5-5 to TRBJ2-5, with unresolved D. Germline CDR1 is SGHKS and CDR2 is YYEKEE (reference sequence). With 1 base removed from V and 1 base from J, the gap between germline ends came to 5 bases. The CDR3 covers 13 residues. The CDR3 reads CASSLSGQETQYF. The CDR3 bases are TGTGCCAGCAGCTTGTCAGGCCAAGAGACCCAGTACTTC.

The chain is built from TRBV30 and TRBJ1-3; perhaps TRBD1 as D (6 bases). The CDR3 loop spans 14 amino acids. The V end was cut by 2 bases, the J end by 4 bases, with 12 bases between. Germline-derived CDR1 and CDR2 are GTSNPN and SVGIG (reference sequence). The DNA of the CDR3 is TGTGCCTGGAGTTCTGGGGGCTACGGAAACACCATATATTTT. Its protein is CAWSSGGYGNTIYF.

The gene calls are TRBV5-6 and TRBJ2-3, with 7 bases fitting TRBD1. The germline CDR1 and CDR2 sequences are SGHDT and YYEEEE. V shed 2 bases and J 3 bases; nucleotides not matched to a gene: 12. The CDR3 is 17 residues long. The CDR3 DNA is TGTGCCAGCAGCTTTTCGATTGGGGACAGAGAAACAGATACGCAGTATTTT. Translating gives CASSFSIGDRETDTQYF.

Only one count was recorded for this clone. The chain uses TRBV19 and TRBJ1-2; the D gene is possibly TRBD1 (6 bases). Trimming pared 5 bases from V and 6 bases from J, leaving 19 bases between. The CDR3 extends over 15 amino acids. The germline V gene encodes CDR1 LNHDA and CDR2 SQIVND (reference sequence). The CDR3 DNA reads as TGTGCCAGTAGTGTATCCGGGACATCGGGCCATGGCTACACCTTC. Encoded protein: CASSVSGTSGHGYTF.

This chain connects TRBV5-1 to TRBJ2-3, with TRBD2 identical over 11 bases. Trimming cost V 0 bases and J 2 bases; bases outside gene matches: 11. The CDR3 extends over 19 amino acids. Looked up from germline, CDR1 is SGHRS and CDR2 is YFSETQ. The CDR3 reads CASSLEASGGSIFTDTQYF. The CDR3 DNA sequence: TGCGCCAGCAGCTTGGAGGCTAGCGGGGGGTCCATCTTCACAGATACGCAGTATTTT.

The chain uses TRBV4-2 and TRBJ2-1; no clear D gene. Germline lookup yields CDR1 LGHNA and CDR2 YNFKEQ. The CDR3 sequence is 15 residues long. V was trimmed by 0 bases and J by 6 bases, leaving 12 bases between them. This chain's CDR3 is CASSQDYVTSNEQFF. CDR3 coding DNA: TGTGCCAGCAGCCAAGATTATGTGACTTCCAATGAGCAGTTCTTC.

V is TRBV5-5 and J is TRBJ1-1; D gene uncertain. Germline V gene sequence: CDR1 SGHKS, CDR2 YYEKEE (reference sequence). This CDR3 is 14 amino acids long. V was trimmed by 1 base and J by 4 bases, leaving 11 bases between them. The CDR3, as DNA: TGTGCCAGCAGCTTGTTAGCGGAAAGCACTGAAGCTTTCTTT. Its protein product is CASSLLAESTEAFF. The full variable domain, completed using reference TRBV5-5 and TRBJ1-1, is DAGVTQSPTHLIKTRGQQVTLRCSPISGHKSVSWYQQVLGQGPQFIFQYYEKEERGRGNFPDRFSARQFPNYSSELNVNALLLGDSALYLCASSLLAESTEAFFGQGTRLTVV.

This clone turned up a few times. The genes are TRBV6-4 and TRBJ2-3; 7 nucleotides align to TRBD2. CDR1 and CDR2 from the germline V gene are MRHNA and SNTAGT. There are 12 residues in the CDR3. CDR3 DNA: TGTGGGGGGGTCCCGCGGGGGGATACGCAGTATTTT. It yields the protein CGGVPRGDTQYF.

The rearrangement links TRBV19 to TRBJ1-2; D unclear. V gave up 5 bases and J gave up 6 bases, with 13 bases separating them. Germline values: CDR1 LNHDA, CDR2 SQIVND (reference sequence). The CDR3 totals 13 residues. This CDR3 is CASSGPSRDGYTF. In DNA form, the CDR3 reads TGTGCCAGTAGTGGCCCCTCACGGGATGGCTACACCTTC.

The CDR3 here is CASSEMDRVLSGPQHF. CDR3 in DNA: TGTGCCAGCAGTGAAATGGACAGGGTCCTGTCAGGGCCCCAGCATTTT. This chain links TRBV6-4 with TRBJ1-5; 8 bases fit TRBD1. V trimming: 3 bases; J trimming: 9 bases; junction bases outside the gene matches: 13. CDR1 and CDR2 from the germline V gene are MRHNA and SNTAGT. The CDR3 runs to 16 residues.

V gene TRBV9 combines with J gene TRBJ2-5; TRBD1 agrees at 8 bases. Germline CDR1 SGDLS, CDR2 YYNGEE. V lost 4 bases and J lost 5; bases outside the gene matches: 4. CDR3 length: 13 amino acids. CDR3 DNA: TGTGCCAGCAGCCGGACAGGGTCGGAGACCCAGTACTTC. This encodes CASSRTGSETQYF.

V and J are TRBV4-2 and TRBJ2-1, with TRBD2 as a possible D gene (6 bases). V was shortened by 6 bases and J by 5 bases, with 23 bases between the two germline ends. This CDR3 is 17 amino acids long. Germline V gives CDR1 LGHNA, CDR2 YNFKEQ. DNA of the CDR3: TGTGCCAGCAGTCCCCCCGGAGGGGAGTTTTCGAACAATGAGCAGTTCTTC. Its protein is CASSPPGGEFSNNEQFF.

This clone was observed a handful of times. The chain has TRBV27 and TRBJ1-4; D gene ambiguous. Trimming removed 2 bases from V and 7 bases from J, with 14 bases in between. Germline assignment: CDR1 MNHEY and CDR2 SMNVEV (reference sequence). CDR3 size: 15 residues. The CDR3 loop is CASSLAGSRGEKLFF. The DNA of the CDR3 is TGTGCCAGCAGTTTAGCGGGGTCTCGGGGTGAAAAACTGTTTTTT.

The chain carries TRBV9 and TRBJ2-7; the match to TRBD1 covers 9 bases. The CDR3 covers 14 residues. The V and J ends lost 0 bases and 4 bases, in that order; junction bases with no gene match: 2. From germline, CDR1 is SGDLS and CDR2 YYNGEE. The CDR3 sequence: CASSVGDRAYEQYF. CDR3 nucleotide sequence: TGTGCCAGCAGCGTAGGGGACAGGGCGTACGAGCAGTACTTC.

The chain combines TRBV11-3 with TRBJ2-7, with D possibly TRBD1 on 6 matching bases. V dropped 1 base and J dropped 1 base, with 17 bases sitting between them. This CDR3 has 17 residues. The germline V gene has CDR1 SGHNT and CDR2 YENEEA. The CDR3 sequence is CASSLALRTVNSYEQYF. The CDR3 DNA follows: TGTGCCAGCAGCTTAGCACTAAGGACAGTTAATTCCTACGAGCAGTACTTC. The full variable domain, rest sourced from reference TRBV11-3 and TRBJ2-7, is EAGVVQSPRYKIIEKKQPVAFWCNPISGHNTLYWYLQNLGQGPELLIRYENEEAVDDSQLPKDRFSAERLKGVDSTLKIQPAELGDSAVYLCASSLALRTVNSYEQYFGPGTRLTVT.

The chain couples TRBV6-6 to TRBJ2-5, with 8 bases identical to TRBD1. The CDR3 loop spans 15 amino acids. After removal of 2 bases from V and 9 bases from J, the junction contained 11 bases not matched to a gene. Germline V gives CDR1 MNHNY, CDR2 SVGAGI (reference sequence). The CDR3 here is CASSYLGTGTGAQYF. In nucleotides, the CDR3 is TGTGCCAGCAGTTACCTAGGGACAGGAACGGGGGCCCAGTACTTC.

This rearrangement joins TRBV4-1 to TRBJ2-1; 13 bases are a match to TRBD2. The CDR3 is 17 residues long. Germline V gene sequence: CDR1 MGHRA, CDR2 YSYEKL. V shed 0 bases and J 7 bases; nucleotides not matched to a gene: 6. This chain's CDR3 is CASSQDSGTSGVNEQFF. The CDR3 nucleotides read TGCGCCAGCAGCCAAGATTCCGGGACTAGCGGGGTGAATGAGCAGTTCTTC.

The rearrangement links TRBV30 to TRBJ1-2, with TRBD1 matching 11 bases. Trimming cost V 0 bases and J 5 bases; bases outside gene matches: 5. The germline V gene encodes CDR1 GTSNPN and CDR2 SVGIG (reference sequence). The CDR3 is 15 amino acids. The CDR3 sequence is CAWSVTGTGGYGYTF. The CDR3, as DNA: TGTGCCTGGAGTGTTACCGGGACAGGGGGGTATGGCTACACCTTC.

The CDR3 loop reads CASSIRQSYNEQFF. The CDR3 nucleotides are TGCGCCAGCAGCATTCGACAGTCCTACAATGAGCAGTTCTTC. This sequence joins TRBV4-1 and TRBJ2-1; D might be TRBD1 (5 bases). Germline V gives CDR1 MGHRA, CDR2 YSYEKL. V was shortened by 5 bases and J by 1 base, with 9 bases between the two germline ends. This CDR3 contains 14 residues.

This chain uses TRBV7-9 with TRBJ1-2, with a weak D call TRBD1 (6 bases). Germline V gene lookup returns CDR1 SEHNR and CDR2 FQNEAQ (reference sequence). This CDR3 is built from 15 residues. V was shortened by 5 bases and J by 3 bases, with 16 bases between the two germline ends. DNA for the CDR3: TGTGCCAGCAGCCCAGGCAGGGGAGTAGACTATGGCTACACCTTC. Its protein is CASSPGRGVDYGYTF.

The genes are TRBV14 and TRBJ1-4; tentatively, D is TRBD1 (6 bases). V was pared by 6 bases and J by 7 bases, with 18 bases between. This CDR3 has 15 residues. The germline V gene has CDR1 SGHDN and CDR2 FVKESK. The CDR3 nucleotides are TGTGCCAGCAGTGATACACAGGGTCGCGTTGAAAAACTGTTTTTT. This gives the protein CASSDTQGRVEKLFF.

The rearrangement uses TRBV27 and TRBJ1-6; 8 bases match TRBD1. Looked up from germline, CDR1 is MNHEY and CDR2 is SMNVEV (reference sequence). V dropped 6 bases and J dropped 6; count of bases not matched to a gene: 7. This CDR3 has 15 residues. CDR3 sequence (DNA): TGTGCCAGCAGAGTGGACAGGGAACCTAATTCACCCCTCCACTTT. It is translated as CASRVDREPNSPLHF.

The chain joins TRBV6-1 to TRBJ1-5; no definite D call. Germline-derived CDR1 and CDR2 are MNHNS and SASEGT. This CDR3 is built from 12 residues. Trimming removed 8 bases at V and 0 bases at J, with 5 bases between. The CDR3 sequence: CASRDSNQPQHF. The CDR3 DNA reads as TGTGCCAGCCGAGATAGCAATCAGCCCCAGCATTTT.

CDR3 DNA sequence: TGCGCCAGCAGACTTACAGGGATGGGAAGTGAAAAACTGTTTTTT. Encoded protein: CASRLTGMGSEKLFF. The J gene is TRBJ1-4, the V gene TRBV5-1; perhaps TRBD1 as D (6 bases). This CDR3 is 15 amino acids long. Germline lookup yields CDR1 SGHRS and CDR2 YFSETQ. V was pared by 5 bases and J by 7 bases, with 18 bases between. The variable domain in full, completed from reference TRBV5-1 and TRBJ1-4, reads KAGVTQTPRYLIKTRGQQVTLSCSPISGHRSVSWYQQTPGQGLQFLFEYFSETQRNKGNFPGRFSGRQFSNSRSEMNVSTLELGDSALYLCASRLTGMGSEKLFFGSGTQLSVL.

V usage is TRBV11-1 and J usage is TRBJ2-7; D might be TRBD2 (6 bases). Trimming took 3 bases from V and 0 from J, leaving 12 bases between them. The CDR3 runs to 15 residues. Germline lookup yields CDR1 SGHAT and CDR2 FQDESV (reference sequence). CDR3 loop: CASSLVAASSYEQYF. CDR3 nucleotides: TGTGCCAGCAGCTTGGTAGCGGCAAGCTCCTACGAGCAGTACTTC.

There are a few counts of this clone. V and J are TRBV6-1 and TRBJ2-7; maybe TRBD2 (5 bases). Germline CDR1 and CDR2: MNHNS and SASEGT. CDR3 length: 14 amino acids. V lost 6 bases and J lost 6, with 18 bases in between. CDR3 nucleotide sequence: TGTGCCAGCAGGCCTACTAGAAAGGGCGCCGAGCAGTACTTC. Its translation is CASRPTRKGAEQYF.

This clone was seen a few times. This chain uses TRBV6-5 with TRBJ2-7; 8 bases line up with TRBD1. Germline values: CDR1 MNHEY, CDR2 SVGAGI. V lost 6 bases to trimming and J lost 3 bases; unmatched junction nucleotides: 4. CDR3 length: 13 residues. The CDR3: CASRQGQVYEQYF. The CDR3 DNA reads TGTGCCAGCAGGCAGGGACAGGTCTACGAGCAGTACTTC.

The genes are TRBV5-1 and TRBJ2-1, with 8 positions matching TRBD2. The CDR3 has 14 residues. Per the germline V gene, CDR1 is SGHRS and CDR2 is YFSETQ. After removal of 0 bases from V and 6 bases from J, the junction contained 2 bases not matched to a gene. The CDR3: CASSLELAANEQFF. CDR3 nucleotides: TGCGCCAGCAGCTTGGAACTAGCGGCCAATGAGCAGTTCTTC. Using reference TRBV5-1 and TRBJ2-1 for the parts outside the CDR3, the full variable domain is KAGVTQTPRYLIKTRGQQVTLSCSPISGHRSVSWYQQTPGQGLQFLFEYFSETQRNKGNFPGRFSGRQFSNSRSEMNVSTLELGDSALYLCASSLELAANEQFFGPGTRLTVL.

The chain couples TRBV11-2 to TRBJ2-7; 10 bases map to TRBD1. CDR1 is SGHAT, CDR2 FQNNGV, per germline. The CDR3 consists of 15 residues. With 4 bases clipped from V and 1 base from J, the junction kept 4 bases outside the gene matches. The CDR3 here is CASSSGTGVSYEQYF. CDR3 nucleotide sequence: TGTGCCAGCAGCTCCGGGACAGGGGTTTCCTACGAGCAGTACTTC.

This clone was observed a few times. The chain carries TRBV11-3 and TRBJ2-5, with TRBD2 matching 9 bases. The CDR3 covers 19 residues. CDR1 and CDR2 (germline): SGHNT, YENEEA. Trimming cost V 0 bases and J 4 bases; bases outside gene matches: 15. The CDR3 DNA sequence: TGTGCCAGCAGCTTAGATGTGCGGGCTGGCGGGAGGGCCGGAGAGACCCAGTACTTC. This gives the protein CASSLDVRAGGRAGETQYF.